This T cell receptor (beta chain) was identified in a study of radiotherapy plus CTLA-4 blockade in lung cancer. This CDR3 has 16 amino acids. Germline V lookup: CDR1 LGHNA, CDR2 YNFKEQ. Trimming cost V 0 bases and J 1 base, with 10 bases left between them. Profiled with immunoSEQ multiplex PCR; TCRdb holds only in-frame clones, not every one. The sample has over 100,000 clones, more than 75% seen once. This chain links TRBV4-2 with TRBJ2-1; D is undetermined. This sequence originates from a human donor with non-small cell lung cancer that progressed on radiotherapy plus ipilimumab. Some clones in this sample may be carry-over from other donors' samples. The input for sequencing was peripheral blood, taken from a patient treated with radiotherapy plus ipilimumab. The chain's CDR3 is CASSQDVVGSYNEQFF. CDR3 bases: TGTGCCAGCAGCCAAGATGTAGTTGGGTCCTACAATGAGCAGTTCTTC.